The present TCR beta chain was sequenced within a study of blood T cell repertoires in COVID-19. In the study overall: COVID-19 samples, acute and convalescent, were from the United States, Italy and Spain. Sources were T cells, B-cell-depleted T cells, or PBMCs; the material itself was cDNA or gDNA.

Source study methods: The assay estimated nucleated cells by amplifying reference gene primers. Repertoires were generated with immunoSEQ multiplex PCR, while TCRdb's copy carries only in-frame clones and drops some. That table gives V, J and clone size, and the DNA gave D and trimming. The sample records under 55,000 clones, around three quarters being singletons. V was pared by 10 bases and J by 5 bases, with 19 bases between. Germline assignment: CDR1 KGHDR and CDR2 SFDVKD. The CDR3 length is 14 residues. The TCR originated in a man between 65 and 80 years old with acute or convalescent COVID-19. The rearrangement links TRBV24-1 to TRBJ1-2; possible D gene TRBD1, 6 bases. What was sequenced was peripheral blood. DNA of the CDR3: TGTGCCACTATGAGCGCCACAGGGTTGTATGGCTACACCTTC. It translates to CATMSATGLYGYTF.